The clone carrying this T cell receptor (beta chain) appeared many times. Antigen: not known. The data belong to a study of identical twins. Study-wide results and caveats: Abundant beta clonotypes from cord blood bore fewer insertions; memory repertoires lacked this pattern. A cross-sectional statistical analysis, not follow-up of the same donors, supported the conclusions.

Unmatched junction bases numbered 8, after V lost 3 bases and J lost 4 bases. Germline loops: CDR1 SGHTA, CDR2 FQGNSA. The CDR3 consists of 15 residues. MiXCR, run by TCRdb on the 5' RACE reads, gives a single entry per CDR3 protein. The sample has 500,000 to 650,000 distinct CDR3 sequences, roughly 7.1% seen once; the top ten hold over 1.5%. The sample was also reused in another study, on yellow fever vaccine responses in identical twins.

What was sequenced was PBMCs. The genes are TRBV7-2 and TRBJ2-5; 7 bases map to TRBD1. The origin of this receptor is a woman in her late teens or twenties in good health. The CDR3 DNA reads as TGTGCCAGCAGCTTCCGGGGACAGAGGGGAGAGACCCAGTACTTC. It codes for CASSFRGQRGETQYF.